This T cell receptor beta chain emerged from a study of T cell repertoires in cytomegalovirus infection. As for the study in general: Indications of both CMV infection and matching HLA type were provided by public TCR beta signatures.

MiXCR, run by TCRdb on the reads, gives a single entry per CDR3 protein. Seen here are around 100,000 distinct CDR3 sequences, about a tenth observed once, and the top ten hold approximately 30%. Concerning this clonotype itself: Antigen: not known.

The germline gives CDR1 LNHDA, CDR2 SQIVND (reference sequence). This CDR3 has 13 residues. Trimming took 7 bases from V and 8 from J, leaving 17 bases between them. Whole-study findings and limits: The cumulative frequency of public TCR beta families identified carriers of CMV plus the relevant HLA. CMV-specific HLA-C-restricted TCR beta clonotypes dominated the ex vivo response.

This receptor was taken from a human donor in good health (CMV status not recorded). Some clones in this sample may be carry-over from other donors' samples. Material for sequencing was PBMCs, sequenced either directly or after in vitro stimulation (not recorded which). The genes are TRBV19 and TRBJ1-2; D uncertain. This CDR3 reads CASTPDRGGGYTF. For the CDR3, the DNA is TGTGCCAGTACCCCTGACCGGGGTGGCGGCTACACCTTC.